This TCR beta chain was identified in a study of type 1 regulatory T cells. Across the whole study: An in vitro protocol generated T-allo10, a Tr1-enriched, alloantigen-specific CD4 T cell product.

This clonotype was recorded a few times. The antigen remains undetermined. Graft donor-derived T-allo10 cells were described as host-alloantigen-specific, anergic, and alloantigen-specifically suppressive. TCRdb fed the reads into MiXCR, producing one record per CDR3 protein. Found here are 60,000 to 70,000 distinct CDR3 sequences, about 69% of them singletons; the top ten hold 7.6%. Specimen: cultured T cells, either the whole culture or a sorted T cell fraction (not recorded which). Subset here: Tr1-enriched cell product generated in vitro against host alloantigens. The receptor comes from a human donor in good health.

CDR3: CASRDSGRPTDTQYF. Here the CDR3 DNA reads TGTGCCAGCAGGGATAGCGGGAGACCCACAGATACGCAGTATTTT. V gene TRBV28 combines with J gene TRBJ2-3, with TRBD2 identical over 9 bases. V was pared by 6 bases and J by 2 bases, with 6 bases of the junction left unmatched. Germline loops: CDR1 MDHEN, CDR2 SYDVKM. The length of the CDR3 is 15 residues.